These 25 T cell receptor beta chains were sequenced from one sample in a study of T cells in tuberculosis. The time point denotes: new active TB diagnosis, blood taken before or within 7 days of starting treatment. Only in-frame clones appear in the TCRdb table, and some are missing; sequencing was by immunoSEQ multiplex PCR. Among over 30,000 clones listed, 70% to 90% were seen once. The sample in question was PBMCs, obtained at tuberculosis diagnosis. The receptors here all came from an adult with tuberculosis.

V gene TRBV10-1 combines with J gene TRBJ2-3; TRBD2 aligns across 8 bases. Looked up from germline, CDR1 is WNHNN and CDR2 is SYGVQD (reference sequence). The CDR3 is made up of 15 amino acids. With 3 bases clipped from V and 5 bases from J, the junction kept 7 bases outside the gene matches. CDR3 sequence reads: CASSDGSAGEDTQYF. For the CDR3, the DNA is TGCGCCAGCAGTGACGGGTCAGCGGGGGAAGATACGCAGTATTTT.

The CDR3 DNA reads as TGTGCCAGCAGTCCAGGGGCCTACGAGCAGTACTTC. As protein: CASSPGAYEQYF. The V and J genes are TRBV28 and TRBJ2-7, with D perhaps TRBD1 (6 bases). Per germline, CDR1 MDHEN and CDR2 SYDVKM. V lost 5 bases to trimming and J lost 2 bases, with 7 bases between them. This CDR3 region has 12 residues. Full variable domain (outside the CDR3, taken from reference TRBV28 and TRBJ2-7): DVKVTQSSRYLVKRTGEKVFLECVQDMDHENMFWYRQDPGLGLRLIYFSYDVKMKEKGDIPEGYSVSREKKERFSLILESASTNQTSMYLCASSPGAYEQYFGPGTRLTVT.

The chain employs TRBV5-6 and TRBJ2-5; a weak D match, TRBD2 (5 bases). The length of the CDR3 is 13 residues. V gave up 2 bases and J gave up 2 bases, with 7 bases separating them. The germline gives CDR1 SGHDT, CDR2 YYEEEE. The CDR3 is CASSFRGQETQYF. In nucleotides, the CDR3 is TGTGCCAGCAGCTTCCGGGGACAAGAGACCCAGTACTTC.

This chain uses TRBV2 with TRBJ2-3; D is possibly TRBD1 (5 bases). Trimming stripped 2 bases from V and 5 bases from J, with 17 bases between. CDR1 is SNHLY, CDR2 FYNNEI, per germline. The CDR3 contains 16 residues. The CDR3 coding sequence is TGTGCCAGCAGTGAATGGGGCAGGGTAAGAGGAGATACGCAGTATTTT. As protein: CASSEWGRVRGDTQYF.

J is TRBJ1-1 and V is TRBV5-4; TRBD1 is a possible D gene (6 bases). V lost 8 bases to trimming and J lost 5 bases, with 10 bases between them. This CDR3 contains 11 residues. In germline, CDR1 is SGHNT, CDR2 YYREEE (reference sequence). In DNA, the CDR3 is TGTGCCAGTAGGGGGGGTACTGAAGCTTTCTTT. It translates to CASRGGTEAFF.

V gene TRBV7-2 combines with J gene TRBJ2-5, with 9 positions matching TRBD2. This CDR3 is 13 amino acids long. Germline lookup yields CDR1 SGHTA and CDR2 FQGNSA. J gave up 5 bases and V 5 bases, and 3 bases lay outside the gene matches. The CDR3 is CASSLAGGETQYF. In DNA form, the CDR3 reads TGTGCCAGCAGCCTCGCGGGGGGGGAGACCCAGTACTTC.

The chain carries TRBV10-2 and TRBJ2-7; D may be TRBD1 (5 bases). Trimming pared 5 bases from V and 4 bases from J, leaving 9 bases between. CDR3 length equals 12 residues. CDR1 and CDR2 from the germline V gene are WSHSY and SAAADI. In DNA form, the CDR3 reads TGCGCCAGCAGTCCTCAGGGTTACGAGCAGTACTTC. As protein: CASSPQGYEQYF.

The chain is built from TRBV19 and TRBJ1-5, with 7 bases aligning to TRBD1. The CDR3 is 15 amino acids. J was trimmed by 3 bases and V by 3 bases; bases with no gene match: 5. From germline, CDR1 is LNHDA and CDR2 SQIVND (reference sequence). The CDR3 sequence is CASSMQGGNNQPQHF. CDR3 bases: TGTGCCAGTAGTATGCAGGGGGGAAACAATCAGCCCCAGCATTTT.

The V gene is TRBV7-2, the J gene TRBJ2-7; the D gene is possibly TRBD2 (7 bases). The V gene's germline CDR1 is SGHTA and CDR2 FQGNSA. There are 16 residues in the CDR3. Trimming pared 1 base from V and 2 bases from J, leaving 15 bases between. The CDR3 region has the DNA TGTGCCAGCAGCTTAGACGTCGGGGGGCGGCCCTACGAGCAGTACTTC. Encoded protein: CASSLDVGGRPYEQYF.

The V gene is TRBV6-4, the J gene TRBJ2-1, with TRBD2 matching 12 bases. With 5 bases clipped from V and 4 bases from J, the junction kept 3 bases outside the gene matches. The CDR3 runs to 15 residues. Germline values: CDR1 MRHNA, CDR2 SNTAGT. DNA of the CDR3: TGTGCCAGCAGTCCACTAGCGGGGGGTTACAATGAGCAGTTCTTC. Translating it yields CASSPLAGGYNEQFF.

The V call is TRBV6-5, the J call TRBJ2-5, with a weak D call TRBD1 (5 bases). The CDR3 has 14 residues. Germline V CDR1 and CDR2: MNHEY, SVGAGI. V lost 5 bases and J lost 5, with 15 bases in between. CDR3 in DNA: TGTGCCAGCAGTCAGCAGGTGGGGCACGAGACCCAGTACTTC. It encodes CASSQQVGHETQYF.

The J gene is TRBJ2-1, the V gene TRBV30; D may be TRBD1 (6 bases). CDR1 and CDR2 (germline): GTSNPN, SVGIG (reference sequence). The CDR3 totals 12 residues. V lost 2 bases to trimming and J lost 8 bases, with 10 bases between them. Written as DNA, the CDR3 is TGTGCCTGGAGTACCTCAGGGGATGAGCAGTTCTTC. As protein: CAWSTSGDEQFF. The whole variable domain, filled in from reference TRBV30 and TRBJ2-1, reads SQTIHQWPATLVQPVGSPLSLECTVEGTSNPNLYWYRQAAGRGLQLLFYSVGIGQISSEVPQNLSASRPQDRQFILSSKKLLLSDSGFYLCAWSTSGDEQFFGPGTRLTVL.

Comments on this clone: Since no conserved phenylalanine or tryptophan closes the CDR3, a read error is the likely cause. No DNA is shown, since the ends of the CDR3 on it are uncertain; the CDR3 is the one TCRdb lists. V usage is TRBV5-8 and J usage is TRBJ1-3. The CDR3 numbers 11 amino acids, ends counted. CDR1 is SGHTS, CDR2 YDEGEE, per germline. The CDR3 loop reads CASSFRPGFAI.

The gene calls are TRBV30 and TRBJ2-1; 9 bases are a match to TRBD2. Germline lookup yields CDR1 GTSNPN and CDR2 SVGIG (reference sequence). The ends lost 5 bases at V and 9 bases at J; junction bases unmatched: 8. CDR3 length: 13 amino acids. The CDR3 coding sequence is TGTGCCTGGGCGGGGGGGCCCCGCGGTGAGCAGTTCTTC. Amino acids: CAWAGGPRGEQFF. Full variable domain (missing parts from reference TRBV30 and TRBJ2-1): SQTIHQWPATLVQPVGSPLSLECTVEGTSNPNLYWYRQAAGRGLQLLFYSVGIGQISSEVPQNLSASRPQDRQFILSSKKLLLSDSGFYLCAWAGGPRGEQFFGPGTRLTVL.

The chain carries TRBV6-5 and TRBJ2-7, with D hard to call. This CDR3 has 13 residues. CDR1 is MNHEY, CDR2 SVGAGI, per germline. V lost 8 bases, J lost 5 bases, and 16 bases lay in between. CDR3 bases: TGTGCCAGCGCGGTCCGTTCATCCCACGAGCAGTACTTC. Translating gives CASAVRSSHEQYF.

V gene TRBV30 combines with J gene TRBJ2-3, with D perhaps TRBD2 (7 bases). Germline V CDR1 and CDR2: GTSNPN, SVGIG (reference sequence). V was pared by 0 bases and J by 6 bases, with 13 bases between. The CDR3 is 14 residues long. CDR3 nucleotide sequence: TGTGCCTGGAGTGTATGGGGGGGGCGGGATACGCAGTATTTT. Encoded protein: CAWSVWGGRDTQYF.

This chain connects TRBV9 to TRBJ1-2; D is perhaps TRBD1 (6 bases). Germline V gene lookup returns CDR1 SGDLS and CDR2 YYNGEE. This CDR3 has 16 amino acids. V lost 4 bases, J lost 5 bases, and 21 bases lay in between. The CDR3 reads CASSPTPQGAVYGYTF. The DNA for the CDR3 is TGTGCCAGCAGCCCAACCCCACAGGGAGCGGTATATGGCTACACCTTC.

The rearrangement links TRBV19 to TRBJ1-1; TRBD1 agrees at 7 bases. Looked up from germline, CDR1 is LNHDA and CDR2 is SQIVND (reference sequence). The V segment lost 6 bases and the J segment 5 bases; nucleotides outside the gene matches: 9. The CDR3 extends over 14 amino acids. The DNA for the CDR3 is TGTGCCAGTAGCCCGAGGACAGGTTGGACTGAAGCTTTCTTT. Protein product: CASSPRTGWTEAFF.

V gene TRBV30 combines with J gene TRBJ2-7; D remains ambiguous. This CDR3 contains 12 residues. Trimming removed 1 base at V and 3 bases at J, with 7 bases between. Germline V lookup: CDR1 GTSNPN, CDR2 SVGIG (reference sequence). The CDR3 spells CAWSDPGYEQYF. In nucleotides, the CDR3 is TGTGCCTGGAGTGACCCGGGCTACGAGCAGTACTTC.

The gene calls are TRBV28 and TRBJ1-3; D is unresolved. CDR1 MDHEN and CDR2 SYDVKM come from the germline V gene. This CDR3 has 16 residues. V lost 2 bases and J 0 bases, leaving 11 bases between the germline ends. The DNA for the CDR3 is TGTGCCAGCAGTTTAAATGGCCAGTTCTCTGGAAACACCATATATTTT. This encodes CASSLNGQFSGNTIYF.

The chain uses TRBV28 and TRBJ1-2, with D perhaps TRBD1 (6 bases). The CDR3 runs to 12 residues. CDR1 and CDR2 (germline): MDHEN, SYDVKM. The V gene lost 7 bases and the J gene lost 6 bases, with 12 bases spanning the gap. The CDR3 sequence: CASTRDIHGYTF. DNA for the CDR3: TGTGCCAGCACTCGGGACATTCATGGCTACACCTTC.

V usage is TRBV5-1 and J usage is TRBJ1-4; D is undetermined. The CDR3 is made up of 15 amino acids. V gave up 0 bases and J gave up 0 bases, with 6 bases separating them. The V gene's germline CDR1 is SGHRS and CDR2 YFSETQ. The CDR3 sequence: CASSLGPATNEKLFF. The CDR3 bases are TGCGCCAGCAGCTTGGGGCCAGCAACTAATGAAAAACTGTTTTTT. The whole variable domain, remainder taken from reference TRBV5-1 and TRBJ1-4, is KAGVTQTPRYLIKTRGQQVTLSCSPISGHRSVSWYQQTPGQGLQFLFEYFSETQRNKGNFPGRFSGRQFSNSRSEMNVSTLELGDSALYLCASSLGPATNEKLFFGSGTQLSVL.

This chain uses TRBV29-1 with TRBJ2-7, with 8 positions matching TRBD1. Unmatched junction bases numbered 7, after V lost 6 bases and J lost 0 bases. The CDR3 has 14 amino acids. Germline V gives CDR1 SQVTM, CDR2 ANQGSEA. This CDR3 is CSVARTGSSYEQYF. As DNA, the CDR3 is TGCAGCGTGGCGCGGACAGGGAGCTCCTACGAGCAGTACTTC.

The rearrangement uses TRBV9 and TRBJ2-1, with 12 bases identical to TRBD2. CDR1 and CDR2 (germline): SGDLS, YYNGEE. This CDR3 contains 18 residues. Trimming at V came to 4 bases and at J to 6 bases, leaving 14 bases not matched to a gene. CDR3 loop: CASSPSPPLAGGFNEQFF. Here the CDR3 DNA reads TGTGCCAGCAGCCCAAGCCCCCCTCTAGCGGGAGGGTTCAATGAGCAGTTCTTC. Looking up the rest from reference TRBV9 and TRBJ2-1 gives the full variable domain: DSGVTQTPKHLITATGQRVTLRCSPRSGDLSVYWYQQSLDQGLQFLIQYYNGEERAKGNILERFSAQQFPDLHSELNLSSLELGDSALYFCASSPSPPLAGGFNEQFFGPGTRLTVL.

The rearrangement links TRBV4-2 to TRBJ2-2, with D hard to call. Trimming cost V 1 base and J 6 bases, with 12 bases left between them. The CDR3 runs to 15 residues. Germline V CDR1 and CDR2: LGHNA, YNFKEQ. CDR3: CASSQVERGAGELFF. The CDR3 DNA sequence: TGTGCCAGCAGCCAAGTTGAGCGAGGCGCCGGGGAGCTGTTTTTT.